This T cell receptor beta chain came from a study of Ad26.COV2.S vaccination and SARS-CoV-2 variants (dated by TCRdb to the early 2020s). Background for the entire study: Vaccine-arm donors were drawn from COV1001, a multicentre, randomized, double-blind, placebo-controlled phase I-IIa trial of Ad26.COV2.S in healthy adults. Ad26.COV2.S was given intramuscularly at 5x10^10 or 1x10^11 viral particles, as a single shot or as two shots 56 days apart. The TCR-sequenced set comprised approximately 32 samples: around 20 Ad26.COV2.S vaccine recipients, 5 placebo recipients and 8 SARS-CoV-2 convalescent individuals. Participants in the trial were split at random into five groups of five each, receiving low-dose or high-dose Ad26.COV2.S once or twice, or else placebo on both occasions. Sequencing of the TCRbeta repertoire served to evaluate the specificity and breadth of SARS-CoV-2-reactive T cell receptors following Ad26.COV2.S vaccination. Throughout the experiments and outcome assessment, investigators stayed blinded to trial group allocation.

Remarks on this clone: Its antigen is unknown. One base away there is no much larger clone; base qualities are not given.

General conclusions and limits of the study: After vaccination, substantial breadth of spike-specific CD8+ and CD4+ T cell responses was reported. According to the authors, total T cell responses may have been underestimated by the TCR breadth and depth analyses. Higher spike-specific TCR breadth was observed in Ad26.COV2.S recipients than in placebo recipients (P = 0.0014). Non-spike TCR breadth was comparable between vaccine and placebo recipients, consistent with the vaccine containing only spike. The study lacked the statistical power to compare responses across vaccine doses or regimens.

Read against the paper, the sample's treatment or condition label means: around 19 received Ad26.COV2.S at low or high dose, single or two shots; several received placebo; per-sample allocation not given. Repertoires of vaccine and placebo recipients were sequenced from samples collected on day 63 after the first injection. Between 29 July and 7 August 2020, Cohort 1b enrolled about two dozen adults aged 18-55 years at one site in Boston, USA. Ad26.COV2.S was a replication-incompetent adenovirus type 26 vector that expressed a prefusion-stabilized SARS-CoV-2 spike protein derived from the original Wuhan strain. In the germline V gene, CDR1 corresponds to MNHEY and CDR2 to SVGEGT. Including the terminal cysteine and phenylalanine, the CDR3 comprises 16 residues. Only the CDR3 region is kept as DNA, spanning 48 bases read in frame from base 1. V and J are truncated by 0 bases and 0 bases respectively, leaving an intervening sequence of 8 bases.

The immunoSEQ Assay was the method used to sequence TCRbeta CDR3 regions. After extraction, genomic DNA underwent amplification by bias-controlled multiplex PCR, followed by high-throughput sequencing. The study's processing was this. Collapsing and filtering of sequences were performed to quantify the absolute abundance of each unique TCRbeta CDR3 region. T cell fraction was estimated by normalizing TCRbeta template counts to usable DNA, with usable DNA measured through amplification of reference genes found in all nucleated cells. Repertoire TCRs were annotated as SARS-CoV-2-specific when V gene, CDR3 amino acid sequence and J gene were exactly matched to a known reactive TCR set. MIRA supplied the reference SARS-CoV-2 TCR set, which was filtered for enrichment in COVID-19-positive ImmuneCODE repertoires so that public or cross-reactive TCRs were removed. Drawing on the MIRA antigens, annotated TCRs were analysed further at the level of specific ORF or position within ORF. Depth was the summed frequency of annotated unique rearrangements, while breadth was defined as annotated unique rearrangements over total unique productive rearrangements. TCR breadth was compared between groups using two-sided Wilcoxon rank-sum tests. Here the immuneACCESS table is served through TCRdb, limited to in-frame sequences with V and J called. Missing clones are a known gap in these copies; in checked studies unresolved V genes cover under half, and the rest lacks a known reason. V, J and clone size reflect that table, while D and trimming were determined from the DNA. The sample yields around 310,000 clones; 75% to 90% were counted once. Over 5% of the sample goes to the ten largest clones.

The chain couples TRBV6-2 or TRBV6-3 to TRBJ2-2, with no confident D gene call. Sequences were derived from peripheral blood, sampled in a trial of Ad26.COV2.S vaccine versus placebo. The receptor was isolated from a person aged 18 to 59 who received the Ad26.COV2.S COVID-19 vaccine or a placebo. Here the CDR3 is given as CASSYSRRTNTGELFF. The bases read TGTGCCAGCAGTTACTCGAGGCGGACGAACACCGGGGAGCTGTTTTTT.